Each of the 9 T cell receptor beta chains below was sequenced from the same sample in a study of T-cell reconstitution after alpha-beta-depleted transplantation in children. Construction of the TCRbeta library involved unique molecular identifiers. Via MiXCR, TCRdb re-called the PCR reads, giving one row per CDR3 protein. The repertoire consists of some 460,000 distinct CDR3 sequences, with 15% to 20% occurring once and the leading ten covering 25% to 35%. The source was PBMCs, mostly from graft donor cells, collected 360 days after TCRalphabeta/CD19-depleted stem cell transplant. The source is a boy in the first two years of life who had a stem cell transplant for Wiskott-Aldrich syndrome, so the T cells may come from the graft donor.

This clonotype was seen only a few times. The chain carries TRBV27 and TRBJ2-7; D gene ambiguous. In germline, CDR1 is MNHEY, CDR2 SMNVEV (reference sequence). Between the trimmed V and J ends, which lost 1 base and 2 bases, there was a span of 12 bases. The CDR3 has 15 residues. The CDR3 coding sequence is TGTGCCAGCAGTTTATACTCCGGACCGACCTACGAGCAGTACTTC. It encodes CASSLYSGPTYEQYF.

In its sample, this clonotype was seen once. The chain employs TRBV20-1 and TRBJ2-1; D unresolved. The CDR3 loop spans 14 amino acids. V was cut by 0 bases and J by 9 bases, with 15 bases left in between. Germline V CDR1 and CDR2: DFQATT, SNEGSKA (reference sequence). This CDR3 is CSARDLSRIFEQFF. As DNA, the CDR3 is TGCAGTGCTAGAGATCTAAGTCGCATTTTTGAGCAGTTCTTC.

The chain has TRBV15 and TRBJ2-7; D remains unclear. This CDR3 region has 14 residues. V gave up 1 base and J gave up 2 bases, with 9 bases separating them. From germline, CDR1 is LNHNV and CDR2 YYDKDF (reference sequence). In DNA, the CDR3 is TGTGCCACCAGCAGAGGAGCCCTCACCTACGAGCAGTACTTC. Its protein is CATSRGALTYEQYF. Using reference TRBV15 and TRBJ2-7 for the parts outside the CDR3, the full variable domain is DAMVIQNPRYQVTQFGKPVTLSCSQTLNHNVMYWYQQKSSQAPKLLFHYYDKDFNNEADTPDNFQSRRPNTSFCFLDIRSPGLGDTAMYLCATSRGALTYEQYFGPGTRLTVT.

Worth noting for this clonotype: Being one base from a much bigger clone, this may be a read error. It is unclear where the CDR3 begins or ends on the DNA, so no DNA is shown, and the CDR3 is as TCRdb lists it. J is TRBJ2-3 and V is TRBV5-1; the tabulated D call, TRBD1, remains unverified against the DNA. Looked up from germline, CDR1 is SGHRS and CDR2 is YFSETQ. The CDR3 spans 16 residues, counting both ends. The chain's CDR3 is CASSVGTGASTDTRYF.

This clonotype was counted between two and nine times. The chain uses TRBV6-5 and TRBJ2-7; D is uncertain. Germline CDR1 reads MNHEY; CDR2 reads SVGAGI. The CDR3 is made up of 14 amino acids. Trimming stripped 4 bases from V and 7 bases from J, with 17 bases between. The DNA for the CDR3 is TGTGCCAGCAGTTCCCAGATTCGAAGGCCTGAGCAGTACTTC. Residues: CASSSQIRRPEQYF.

V gene TRBV10-1 combines with J gene TRBJ2-7; D assignment may be TRBD1 or TRBD2 (5 bases each). Germline CDR1 reads WNHNN; CDR2 reads SYGVQD (reference sequence). V dropped 4 bases and J dropped 2 bases, with 15 bases sitting between them. The CDR3 spans 15 residues. The CDR3 DNA reads as TGCGCCAGCAGTGTGACCACCGGGGCCACCTACGAGCAGTACTTC. This codes for CASSVTTGATYEQYF.

V and J are TRBV28 and TRBJ2-7; D unresolved. Germline CDR1 MDHEN, CDR2 SYDVKM. The CDR3 has 15 residues. V was pared by 1 base and J by 2 bases, with 12 bases between. The CDR3 DNA sequence: TGTGCCAGCAGTTTATCGAGTGGGGTTACCTACGAGCAGTACTTC. It yields the protein CASSLSSGVTYEQYF.

A few counts support this clonotype. The chain recombines TRBV12-3 or TRBV12-4 with TRBJ1-2; 10 positions match TRBD1. V shed 5 bases and J 2 bases; nucleotides not matched to a gene: 8. The CDR3 sequence is 16 residues long. The CDR3 here is CASSPRTGGLNYGYTF. In nucleotides, the CDR3 is TGTGCCAGCAGTCCACGGACAGGGGGGCTCAACTATGGCTACACCTTC.

This clonotype was picked up a small number of times. The rearrangement links TRBV6-1 to TRBJ1-1; 9 bases fit TRBD1. The CDR3 totals 15 residues. Germline CDR1 is MNHNS and CDR2 is SASEGT. Trimming cost V 6 bases and J 4 bases; bases outside gene matches: 9. The CDR3 DNA reads as TGTGCCAGCAGCCCTGGGACAGGGAGTGTCACTGAAGCTTTCTTT. The encoded protein is CASSPGTGSVTEAFF.